This record covers a single T cell receptor beta chain. Germline-derived CDR1 and CDR2 are SGHTA and FQGNSA. This CDR3 has 15 amino acids. The V segment lost 4 bases and the J segment 4 bases; nucleotides outside the gene matches: 8. These data are taken from a study of T cells in tumors after PD-1 blockade. Clones were sequenced by immunoSEQ multiplex PCR, and TCRdb holds only the in-frame ones, with some missing. The sample consists of roughly 5,100 clones, roughly 60% of them appearing once. The receptor comes from a human donor with basal cell carcinoma. This material consisted of tumor tissue, taken after anti-PD-1 treatment. V is TRBV7-2 and J is TRBJ1-1, with 8 positions matching TRBD1. The CDR3 DNA is TGTGCCAGCAGCTACCAGGGGGCTTGGGGCACTGAAGCTTTCTTT. It specifies CASSYQGAWGTEAFF.